This T cell receptor beta chain was identified in a study of PD-1 blockade in classical Hodgkin lymphoma. V lost 0 bases and J lost 0, with 12 bases in between. This CDR3 has 15 amino acids. Looked up from germline, CDR1 is GTSNPN and CDR2 is SVGIG (reference sequence). To note about this clone: Its specificity is not known.

This table comes from immunoSEQ multiplex PCR, and its TCRdb copy is limited to in-frame clones, with some not included. The profile shows approximately 10,000 clones, roughly 72% of them singletons. The time point: cycle 4 day 1 (C4D1), after less than seven weeks of nivolumab. Each of the patients experienced relapse following autologous stem cell transplantation, and their brentuximab vedotin exposure differed. PBMCs were thawed, and CD8+ T cells were then isolated from them by magnetic negative selection. Study-wide findings and caveats: Newly diagnosed patients reportedly trailed healthy donors in baseline TCR diversity. Patients who responded completely had about the same baseline diversity as newly diagnosed patients. The study found that TCR diversity rose significantly by C4D1 in CD4+ but not CD8+ cells.

This chain connects TRBV30 to TRBJ2-7; D gene ambiguous. The TCR originated in a human donor with classical Hodgkin lymphoma. This specimen was CD8+ T cells from blood, taken before the fourth cycle of nivolumab. CDR3 amino acids: CAWSVGSLSSYEQYF. The CDR3 coding sequence is TGTGCCTGGAGTGTAGGTAGCCTTAGCTCCTACGAGCAGTACTTC.